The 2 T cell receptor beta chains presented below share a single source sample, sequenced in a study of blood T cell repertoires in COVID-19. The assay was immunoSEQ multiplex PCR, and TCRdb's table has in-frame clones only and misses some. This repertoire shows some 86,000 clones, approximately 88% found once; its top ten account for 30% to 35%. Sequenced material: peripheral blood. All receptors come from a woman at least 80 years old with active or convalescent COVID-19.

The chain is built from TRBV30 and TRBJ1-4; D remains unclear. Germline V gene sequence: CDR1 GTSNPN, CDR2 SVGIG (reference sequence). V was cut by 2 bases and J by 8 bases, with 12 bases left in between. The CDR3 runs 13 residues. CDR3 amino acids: CAWSRGYREKLFF. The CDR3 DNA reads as TGTGCCTGGAGTAGAGGGTATAGAGAAAAACTGTTTTTT. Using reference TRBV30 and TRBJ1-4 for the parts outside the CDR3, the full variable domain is SQTIHQWPATLVQPVGSPLSLECTVEGTSNPNLYWYRQAAGRGLQLLFYSVGIGQISSEVPQNLSASRPQDRQFILSSKKLLLSDSGFYLCAWSRGYREKLFFGSGTQLSVL.

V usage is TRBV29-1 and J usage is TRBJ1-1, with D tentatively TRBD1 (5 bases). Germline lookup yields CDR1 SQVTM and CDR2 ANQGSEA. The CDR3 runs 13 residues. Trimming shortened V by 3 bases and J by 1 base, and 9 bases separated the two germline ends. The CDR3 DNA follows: TGCAGCGTTGAGTCCAGGGAGAACACTGAAGCTTTCTTT. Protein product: CSVESRENTEAFF.